These 22 T cell receptor beta chains came from one sample sequenced in a study of shared clonotypes between healthy human individuals. Some clones are missing from TCRdb's copy, which holds only in-frame ones; the method was immunoSEQ multiplex PCR. Of some 2.1 million clones in the sample, around 93% are singletons; the top ten hold roughly 1.7%. CD45RO-negative, CCR7-positively selected cells formed the naive CD8 fraction, excluding terminally differentiated effector memory CD45RA+ cells. The sequenced material came from naive CD8+ T cells from PBMCs. The source is a man aged 18 to 29 in good health. Some clones in this sample may be carry-over from other donors' samples.

This rearrangement joins TRBV29-1 to TRBJ2-6; perhaps D is TRBD1 or TRBD2 (5 bases each). The CDR3 has 16 amino acids. Trimming stripped 4 bases from V and 0 bases from J, with 13 bases between. Per germline, CDR1 SQVTM and CDR2 ANQGSEA. The CDR3 spells CSVVGDAPSGANVLTF. For the CDR3, the DNA is TGCAGCGTTGTGGGGGATGCACCCTCTGGGGCCAACGTCCTGACTTTC. Based on the CDR3 plus reference TRBV29-1 and TRBJ2-6, the full variable domain is SAVISQKPSRDICQRGTSLTIQCQVDSQVTMMFWYRQQPGQSLTLIATANQGSEATYESGFVIDKFPISRPNLTFSTLTVSNMSPEDSSIYLCSVVGDAPSGANVLTFGAGSRLTVL.

This clone was recorded once. The J gene is TRBJ1-4, the V gene TRBV7-9, with D perhaps matching TRBD1 (6 bases). CDR1 is SEHNR and CDR2 is FQNEAQ in the germline V gene (reference sequence). V lost 8 bases and J lost 7, with 14 bases in between. The CDR3 consists of 13 residues. The CDR3, as DNA: TGTGCCAGCGCGGCCAGGGGCGGTGAAAAACTGTTTTTT. Its translation: CASAARGGEKLFF.

The rearrangement uses TRBV9 and TRBJ1-3; TRBD1 is a possible D gene (5 bases). CDR3 length: 16 amino acids. CDR1 SGDLS and CDR2 YYNGEE come from the germline V gene. The ends were cut back, 0 bases at V and 0 bases at J, with 10 bases in the middle. The chain's CDR3 is CASSVDWGTSGNTIYF. Here the CDR3 DNA reads TGTGCCAGCAGCGTAGACTGGGGGACCTCTGGAAACACCATATATTTT.

The V call is TRBV4-3, the J call TRBJ2-1; a weak D match, TRBD1 (5 bases). Germline CDR1 and CDR2: LGHNA and YSLEER. The CDR3 consists of 15 residues. V lost 4 bases and J 3 bases, leaving 13 bases between the germline ends. This CDR3 reads CASSRRDSGYNEQFF. The CDR3 nucleotides read TGCGCCAGCAGCCGAAGAGACAGTGGCTACAATGAGCAGTTCTTC.

The rearrangement links TRBV4-1 to TRBJ2-7; 7 bases map to TRBD1. This CDR3 spans 15 amino acids. Germline V gene data show CDR1 as MGHRA and CDR2 as YSYEKL. After removal of 0 bases from V and 6 bases from J, the junction contained 8 bases not matched to a gene. The CDR3 sequence: CASSQDETGWGEQYF. The CDR3 DNA follows: TGCGCCAGCAGCCAAGATGAGACAGGGTGGGGCGAGCAGTACTTC.

This clone was detected only once. The rearrangement uses TRBV27 and TRBJ2-5; 9 nucleotides match TRBD1. Germline V gene sequence: CDR1 MNHEY, CDR2 SMNVEV (reference sequence). CDR3 length: 15 amino acids. The ends lost 3 bases at V and 6 bases at J; junction bases unmatched: 8. CDR3 region: CASSFVGTGFQTQYF. The CDR3 DNA reads as TGTGCCAGCAGTTTCGTTGGGACAGGGTTCCAGACCCAGTACTTC.

The chain employs TRBV5-8 and TRBJ2-4; 8 bases are shared with TRBD2. The CDR3 covers 16 residues. Germline V gives CDR1 SGHTS, CDR2 YDEGEE. Germline trimming cut 2 bases from V and 0 bases from J; bases unmatched to any gene: 4. CDR3 coding DNA: TGTGCCAGCAGCTTCGGGGGGGCTCTAGCCAAAAACATTCAGTACTTC. Protein product: CASSFGGALAKNIQYF.

The chain uses TRBV5-1 and TRBJ2-2, with 10 bases that match TRBD1. V was clipped by 1 base and J by 4 bases; unmatched bases: 4. The CDR3 has 16 residues. Per germline, CDR1 SGHRS and CDR2 YFSETQ. CDR3 in DNA: TGCGCCAGCAGCTTGTGGGGACAGGGGAGCACCGGGGAGCTGTTTTTT. Residues: CASSLWGQGSTGELFF.

The chain carries TRBV4-3 and TRBJ2-6, with D unresolved. The CDR3 is 14 amino acids. CDR1 is LGHNA and CDR2 is YSLEER in the germline V gene. Between the trimmed V and J ends, which lost 3 bases and 1 base, there was a span of 4 bases. The CDR3 nucleotides are TGCGCCAGCAGCCAGTCTTCTGGGGCCAACGTCCTGACTTTC. Amino acids: CASSQSSGANVLTF.

The V call is TRBV11-1, the J call TRBJ2-7; D uncertain. The CDR3 loop spans 14 amino acids. The V and J ends lost 3 bases and 0 bases respectively, with 9 bases between them. Germline assignment: CDR1 SGHAT and CDR2 FQDESV (reference sequence). The CDR3 here is CASSFTESSYEQYF. DNA of the CDR3: TGTGCCAGCAGCTTCACAGAATCCTCCTACGAGCAGTACTTC. Full variable domain (outside the CDR3, taken from reference TRBV11-1 and TRBJ2-7): EAEVAQSPRYKITEKSQAVAFWCDPISGHATLYWYRQILGQGPELLVQFQDESVVDDSQLPKDRFSAERLKGVDSTLKIQPAELGDSAMYLCASSFTESSYEQYFGPGTRLTVT.

This sequence joins TRBV4-3 and TRBJ2-7; 8 nucleotides agree with TRBD1. Per the germline V gene, CDR1 is LGHNA and CDR2 is YSLEER. V trimming: 6 bases; J trimming: 1 base; junction bases outside the gene matches: 5. This CDR3 has 14 residues. CDR3 nucleotides: TGCGCCAGCAGGTCGGGGACAGGATCCTACGAGCAGTACTTC. Residues: CASRSGTGSYEQYF.

V usage is TRBV6-5 and J usage is TRBJ2-2; D perhaps matches TRBD2 (6 bases). Trimming left V 1 base short and J 2 bases short, with 11 bases between. The germline gives CDR1 MNHEY, CDR2 SVGAGI. The CDR3 has 16 residues. The CDR3 region has the DNA TGTGCCAGCAGTTACTTCCGGGACTTTAACACCGGGGAGCTGTTTTTT. Its translation is CASSYFRDFNTGELFF.

The chain is built from TRBV10-3 and TRBJ2-7, with 13 positions matching TRBD2. The CDR3 has 14 residues. Per germline, CDR1 ENHRY and CDR2 SYGVKD. J lost 7 bases, V lost 10 bases, and 10 bases had no gene match. The CDR3, as DNA: TGTGCCACCCTATCACTAGCGGGAGGGCCAGAGCAGTACTTC. It translates to CATLSLAGGPEQYF.

The sample holds one count of this clone. The V gene is TRBV28, the J gene TRBJ1-1; TRBD1 agrees at 10 bases. CDR3 length: 18 amino acids. Germline values: CDR1 MDHEN, CDR2 SYDVKM. V shed 2 bases and J 0 bases; nucleotides not matched to a gene: 9. CDR3 nucleotides: TGTGCCAGCAGTTTAGCGCCGGGACAGGGGCCTATGAACACTGAAGCTTTCTTT. Residues: CASSLAPGQGPMNTEAFF.

CDR3 residues: CASSENFAGTGANVLTF. The CDR3 DNA is TGTGCCAGCAGCGAAAACTTTGCGGGAACTGGGGCCAACGTCCTGACTTTC. The rearrangement joins TRBV9 to TRBJ2-6; a weak D match, TRBD2 (6 bases). Per germline, CDR1 SGDLS and CDR2 YYNGEE. The CDR3 extends over 17 amino acids. V lost 3 bases to trimming and J lost 2 bases, with 15 bases between them.

The chain combines TRBV5-6 with TRBJ2-3, with D possibly called TRBD1 or TRBD2 (5 bases each). The germline V gene encodes CDR1 SGHDT and CDR2 YYEEEE. The CDR3 totals 15 residues. The V end was cut by 4 bases, the J end by 0 bases, with 12 bases between. The CDR3, as DNA: TGTGCCAGCAGCCCACTCTGGGGGAGCACAGATACGCAGTATTTT. It encodes CASSPLWGSTDTQYF. Combining the CDR3 with reference TRBV5-6 and TRBJ2-3 gives the whole variable domain DAGVTQSPTHLIKTRGQQVTLRCSPKSGHDTVSWYQQALGQGPQFIFQYYEEEERQRGNFPDRFSGHQFPNYSSELNVNALLLGDSALYLCASSPLWGSTDTQYFGPGTRLTVL.

The CDR3, as DNA: TGTGCCAGCAGGGAAAGCGGGAGTTTCTACAATGAGCAGTTCTTC. Translating it yields CASRESGSFYNEQFF. V usage is TRBV27 and J usage is TRBJ2-1; 8 positions match TRBD2. Germline V lookup: CDR1 MNHEY, CDR2 SMNVEV (reference sequence). The junction had 7 bases not matched to a gene; V was cut back by 6 bases and J by 3 bases. The CDR3 contains 15 residues.

This clone was seen more than once but under ten times. The genes are TRBV2 and TRBJ1-1; D gene ambiguous. Germline V gene lookup returns CDR1 SNHLY and CDR2 FYNNEI. V dropped 3 bases and J dropped 1 base, with 6 bases sitting between them. This CDR3 spans 13 amino acids. CDR3 bases: TGTGCCAGCAGTGAGTATCAGAACACTGAAGCTTTCTTT. Translating gives CASSEYQNTEAFF.

This chain joins TRBV2 and TRBJ2-1; 8 nucleotides match TRBD2. This CDR3 comprises 15 residues. Per the germline V gene, CDR1 is SNHLY and CDR2 is FYNNEI. With 6 bases clipped from V and 0 bases from J, the junction kept 4 bases outside the gene matches. CDR3 in DNA: TGTGCCAGCAGCGAACGGGAGGGCTCCTACAATGAGCAGTTCTTC. Residues: CASSEREGSYNEQFF.

Only one count was recorded for this clone. This chain joins TRBV13 and TRBJ2-3, with a tentative D call TRBD2 (6 bases). CDR1 is PRHDT and CDR2 is FYEKMQ in the germline V gene (reference sequence). This CDR3 is 15 amino acids long. Between the trimmed V and J ends, which lost 3 bases and 3 bases, there was a span of 13 bases. The CDR3 protein is CASSFGREWTDTQYF. The CDR3 region has the DNA TGTGCCAGCAGCTTTGGACGGGAGTGGACAGATACGCAGTATTTT. Based on the CDR3 plus reference TRBV13 and TRBJ2-3, the full variable domain is AAGVIQSPRHLIKEKRETATLKCYPIPRHDTVYWYQQGPGQDPQFLISFYEKMQSDKGSIPDRFSAQQFSDYHSELNMSSLELGDSALYFCASSFGREWTDTQYFGPGTRLTVL.

The chain has TRBV28 and TRBJ2-3, with a possible D match to TRBD2 (5 bases). The CDR3 has 15 residues. CDR1 is MDHEN, CDR2 SYDVKM, per germline. Trimming left V 8 bases short and J 0 bases short, with 15 bases between. Written as DNA, the CDR3 is TGTGCCAGCGCCCGAGCGGCCCCTAGCACAGATACGCAGTATTTT. Translated, it gives CASARAAPSTDTQYF.

The chain is built from TRBV28 and TRBJ2-1; 9 bases map to TRBD2. The CDR3 runs to 18 residues. Germline values: CDR1 MDHEN, CDR2 SYDVKM. V was clipped by 2 bases and J by 5 bases; unmatched bases: 13. The CDR3 here is CASSLRGRWASGDNEQFF. CDR3 in DNA: TGTGCCAGCAGTTTAAGAGGCAGGTGGGCTAGCGGGGACAATGAGCAGTTCTTC.